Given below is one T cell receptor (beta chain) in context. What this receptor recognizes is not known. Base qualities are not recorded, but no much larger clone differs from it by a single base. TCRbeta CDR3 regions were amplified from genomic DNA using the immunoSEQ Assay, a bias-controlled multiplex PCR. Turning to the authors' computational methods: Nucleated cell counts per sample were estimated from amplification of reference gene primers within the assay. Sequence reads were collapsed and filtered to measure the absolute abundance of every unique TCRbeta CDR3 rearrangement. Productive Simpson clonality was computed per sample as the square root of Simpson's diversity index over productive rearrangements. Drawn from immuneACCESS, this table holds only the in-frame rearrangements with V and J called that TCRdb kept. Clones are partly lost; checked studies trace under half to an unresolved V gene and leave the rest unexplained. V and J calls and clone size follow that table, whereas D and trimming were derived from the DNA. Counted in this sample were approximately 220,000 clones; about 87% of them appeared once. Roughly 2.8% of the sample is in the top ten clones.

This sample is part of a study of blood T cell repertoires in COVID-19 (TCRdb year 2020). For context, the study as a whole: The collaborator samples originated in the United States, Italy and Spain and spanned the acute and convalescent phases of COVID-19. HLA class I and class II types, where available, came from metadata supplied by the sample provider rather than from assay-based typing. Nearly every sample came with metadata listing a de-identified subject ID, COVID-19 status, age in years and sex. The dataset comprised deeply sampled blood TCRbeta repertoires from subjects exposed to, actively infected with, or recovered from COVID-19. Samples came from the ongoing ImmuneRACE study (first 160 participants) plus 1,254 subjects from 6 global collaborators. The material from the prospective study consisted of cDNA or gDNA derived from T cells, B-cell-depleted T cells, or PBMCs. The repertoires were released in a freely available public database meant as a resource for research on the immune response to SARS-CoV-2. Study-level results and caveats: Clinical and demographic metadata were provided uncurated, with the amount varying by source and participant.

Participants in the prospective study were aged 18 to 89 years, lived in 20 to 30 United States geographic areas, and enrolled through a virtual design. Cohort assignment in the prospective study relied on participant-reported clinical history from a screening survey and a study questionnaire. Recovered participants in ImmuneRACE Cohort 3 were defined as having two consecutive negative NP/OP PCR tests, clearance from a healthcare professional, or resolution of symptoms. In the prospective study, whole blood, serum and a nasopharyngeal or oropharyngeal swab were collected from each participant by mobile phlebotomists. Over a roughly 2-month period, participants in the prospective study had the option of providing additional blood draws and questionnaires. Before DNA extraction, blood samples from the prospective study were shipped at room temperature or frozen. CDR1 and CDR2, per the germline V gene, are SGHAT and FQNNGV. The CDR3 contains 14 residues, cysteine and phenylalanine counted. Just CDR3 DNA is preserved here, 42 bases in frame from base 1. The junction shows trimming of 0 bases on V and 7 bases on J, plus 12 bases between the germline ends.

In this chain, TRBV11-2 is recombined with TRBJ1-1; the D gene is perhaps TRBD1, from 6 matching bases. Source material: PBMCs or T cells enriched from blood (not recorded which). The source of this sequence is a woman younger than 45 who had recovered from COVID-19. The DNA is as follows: TGTGCCAGCAGCTTAGATCGGGGGGCGAATGAAGCTTTCTTT. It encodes CASSLDRGANEAFF.